The rows below give T cell receptor beta chains drawn from one sample of a study of neurological immune-mediated disorders. TCRdb independently ran MiXCR on the 5' RACE reads; one entry per CDR3 protein. Here the sample spans some 79,000 distinct CDR3 sequences, roughly 14% being singletons. The sample consisted of PBMCs. The receptors were gathered from a woman aged 45-65 years in good health. The CDR3 runs from the conserved cysteine through the conserved F or W. Fields, in order: CDR3 length, D gene, J gene, clone size, V gene, CDR3 protein, CDR3 DNA. The D gene is left open where the match is weak. Clone size is not always given. Where it is, it says once, few, many or a class for expanded clones.

CDR3 length: 17
D gene: .
J gene: TRBJ2-6
clone size: .
V gene: TRBV5-1
CDR3 protein: CASSPQRTDTGANVLTF
CDR3 DNA: TGCGCCAGCAGCCCCCAACGGACCGATACTGGGGCCAACGTCCTGACTTTC

CDR3 length: 15
D gene: .
J gene: TRBJ2-1
clone size: many
V gene: TRBV5-5
CDR3 protein: CASSLLALSYNEQFF
CDR3 DNA: TGTGCCAGCAGCTTGCTAGCGCTTTCCTACAATGAGCAGTTCTTC

CDR3 length: 19
D gene: .
J gene: TRBJ1-1
clone size: many
V gene: TRBV5-5
CDR3 protein: CASSLQVRRPPFMNTEAFF
CDR3 DNA: TGTGCCAGCAGCTTACAGGTCAGGAGGCCACCGTTCATGAACACTGAAGCTTTCTTT

CDR3 length: 12
D gene: TRBD2
J gene: TRBJ2-1
clone size: many
V gene: TRBV20-1
CDR3 protein: CSALAGGNEQFF
CDR3 DNA: TGCAGTGCCTTAGCGGGGGGTAATGAGCAGTTCTTC

CDR3 length: 16
D gene: .
J gene: TRBJ2-6
clone size: many
V gene: TRBV5-5
CDR3 protein: CASSLAGYSGANVLTF
CDR3 DNA: TGTGCCAGCAGCTTGGCGGGCTACTCTGGGGCCAACGTCCTGACTTTC

CDR3 length: 13
D gene: TRBD2
J gene: TRBJ2-2
clone size: many
V gene: TRBV5-1
CDR3 protein: CASGATSVGELFF
CDR3 DNA: TGCGCCAGTGGGGCTACTAGCGTCGGGGAGCTGTTTTTT

CDR3 length: 14
D gene: .
J gene: TRBJ2-2
clone size: many
V gene: TRBV29-1
CDR3 protein: CSVAGQWNTGELFF
CDR3 DNA: TGCAGCGTTGCAGGACAGTGGAACACCGGGGAGCTGTTTTTT

CDR3 length: 19
D gene: .
J gene: TRBJ1-3
clone size: .
V gene: TRBV6-1
CDR3 protein: CASSEYPQAVGYSGNTIYF
CDR3 DNA: TGTGCCAGCAGTGAATACCCCCAGGCAGTGGGCTACTCTGGAAACACCATATATTTT

CDR3 length: 15
D gene: .
J gene: TRBJ1-2
clone size: many
V gene: TRBV5-1
CDR3 protein: CASSLGATANYGYTF
CDR3 DNA: TGCGCCAGCAGCTTGGGGGCGACAGCTAACTATGGCTACACCTTC

CDR3 length: 14
D gene: .
J gene: TRBJ2-5
clone size: many
V gene: TRBV5-1
CDR3 protein: CASSLESGQETQYF
CDR3 DNA: TGCGCCAGCAGCTTGGAATCCGGACAAGAGACCCAGTACTTC

CDR3 length: 16
D gene: .
J gene: TRBJ2-3
clone size: many
V gene: TRBV6-5
CDR3 protein: CASSYSPASGTDTQYF
CDR3 DNA: TGTGCCAGCAGTTACTCGCCGGCTAGCGGCACAGATACGCAGTATTTT

CDR3 length: 15
D gene: TRBD2
J gene: TRBJ2-5
clone size: many
V gene: TRBV5-1
CDR3 protein: CASSLVLAGQETQYF
CDR3 DNA: TGCGCCAGCAGCTTGGTACTAGCGGGCCAAGAGACCCAGTACTTC

CDR3 length: 15
D gene: TRBD2
J gene: TRBJ2-7
clone size: .
V gene: TRBV3-1
CDR3 protein: CASSRLAEASYEQYF
CDR3 DNA: TGTGCCAGCAGCCGCCTAGCGGAAGCCTCCTACGAGCAGTACTTC

CDR3 length: 13
D gene: .
J gene: TRBJ1-2
clone size: many
V gene: TRBV28
CDR3 protein: CASSSGSLYGYTF
CDR3 DNA: TGTGCCAGCAGTTCAGGGTCCCTCTATGGCTACACCTTC

CDR3 length: 12
D gene: .
J gene: TRBJ2-2
clone size: many
V gene: TRBV20-1
CDR3 protein: CSAAQGTGELFF
CDR3 DNA: TGCAGTGCAGCACAGGGAACCGGGGAGCTGTTTTTT

CDR3 length: 14
D gene: .
J gene: TRBJ1-2
clone size: many
V gene: TRBV12-3/TRBV12-4
CDR3 protein: CASSLAADSNGYTF
CDR3 DNA: TGTGCCAGCAGTTTAGCGGCTGATAGTAATGGCTACACCTTC

CDR3 length: 15
D gene: .
J gene: TRBJ2-2
clone size: .
V gene: TRBV6-5
CDR3 protein: CASSFKGEGPGELFF
CDR3 DNA: TGTGCCAGCAGCTTCAAGGGAGAGGGCCCCGGGGAGCTGTTTTTT

CDR3 length: 16
D gene: .
J gene: TRBJ2-3
clone size: many
V gene: TRBV6-5
CDR3 protein: CASSYGGSGGTDTQYF
CDR3 DNA: TGTGCCAGCAGTTACGGCGGGTCCGGGGGCACAGATACGCAGTATTTT

CDR3 length: 13
D gene: TRBD2
J gene: TRBJ2-1
clone size: many
V gene: TRBV29-1
CDR3 protein: CSGLAGGVIEQFF
CDR3 DNA: TGCAGCGGTCTAGCGGGTGGGGTTATTGAGCAGTTCTTC

CDR3 length: 15
D gene: TRBD1
J gene: TRBJ2-7
clone size: many
V gene: TRBV20-1
CDR3 protein: CSARGRQGATREQYF
CDR3 DNA: TGCAGTGCTAGAGGTAGACAGGGGGCGACTAGAGAGCAGTACTTC

CDR3 length: 14
D gene: .
J gene: TRBJ1-1
clone size: many
V gene: TRBV5-1
CDR3 protein: CASSPETGRGEAFF
CDR3 DNA: TGCGCCAGCAGCCCGGAGACGGGGCGTGGGGAAGCTTTCTTT

CDR3 length: 10
D gene: .
J gene: TRBJ1-2
clone size: many
V gene: TRBV7-3
CDR3 protein: CASSLYGYTF
CDR3 DNA: TGTGCCAGCAGCTTATATGGCTACACCTTC

CDR3 length: 17
D gene: TRBD2
J gene: TRBJ2-3
clone size: .
V gene: TRBV9
CDR3 protein: CASSVAGLAGDTDTQYF
CDR3 DNA: TGTGCCAGCAGCGTAGCGGGACTAGCGGGGGACACAGATACGCAGTATTTT

CDR3 length: 11
D gene: .
J gene: TRBJ2-7
clone size: many
V gene: TRBV5-1
CDR3 protein: CASSLDAEQYF
CDR3 DNA: TGCGCCAGCAGCTTGGACGCCGAGCAGTACTTC

CDR3 length: 12
D gene: .
J gene: TRBJ2-1
clone size: many
V gene: TRBV6-2/TRBV6-3
CDR3 protein: CASSSQGDEQFF
CDR3 DNA: TGTGCCAGCAGTTCACAGGGAGATGAGCAGTTCTTC

CDR3 length: 15
D gene: .
J gene: TRBJ2-2
clone size: many
V gene: TRBV5-4
CDR3 protein: CASSFNQGYSGELFF
CDR3 DNA: TGTGCCAGCAGCTTTAATCAGGGGTATTCCGGGGAGCTGTTTTTT

CDR3 length: 14
D gene: .
J gene: TRBJ2-7
clone size: many
V gene: TRBV7-9
CDR3 protein: CASSLASGLYEQYF
CDR3 DNA: TGTGCCAGCAGCTTAGCGTCGGGGCTCTACGAGCAGTACTTC

CDR3 length: 11
D gene: .
J gene: TRBJ2-7
clone size: many
V gene: TRBV5-6
CDR3 protein: CASNVGVEQYF
CDR3 DNA: TGTGCCAGCAACGTAGGGGTGGAGCAGTACTTC

CDR3 length: 14
D gene: .
J gene: TRBJ1-1
clone size: .
V gene: TRBV5-1
CDR3 protein: CASSLGGLGPEAFF
CDR3 DNA: TGCGCCAGCAGCTTGGGGGGTCTGGGGCCTGAAGCTTTCTTT

CDR3 length: 15
D gene: TRBD1
J gene: TRBJ1-1
clone size: many
V gene: TRBV7-2
CDR3 protein: CASSPRTGGYTEAFF
CDR3 DNA: TGTGCCAGCAGCCCACGGACAGGGGGGTACACTGAAGCTTTCTTT

CDR3 length: 19
D gene: .
J gene: TRBJ1-4
clone size: many
V gene: TRBV5-1
CDR3 protein: CASSLGPGTLSATNEKLFF
CDR3 DNA: TGCGCCAGCAGCTTGGGACCCGGGACACTATCAGCAACTAATGAAAAACTGTTTTTT

CDR3 length: 16
D gene: .
J gene: TRBJ2-1
clone size: many
V gene: TRBV5-1
CDR3 protein: CVSTPTTQLYGDEQFF
CDR3 DNA: TGCGTCAGCACCCCAACGACACAGCTTTATGGGGATGAGCAGTTCTTC

CDR3 length: 11
D gene: .
J gene: TRBJ2-7
clone size: many
V gene: TRBV7-2
CDR3 protein: CASSFSYEQYF
CDR3 DNA: TGTGCCAGCAGCTTTAGTTACGAGCAGTACTTC

CDR3 length: 16
D gene: TRBD1
J gene: TRBJ1-2
clone size: many
V gene: TRBV5-4
CDR3 protein: CASSSRRTGGYGGYTF
CDR3 DNA: TGTGCCAGCAGCTCTCGTCGGACAGGGGGTTATGGTGGCTACACCTTC

CDR3 length: 13
D gene: TRBD2
J gene: TRBJ2-5
clone size: many
V gene: TRBV10-3
CDR3 protein: CAIKPSGQETQYF
CDR3 DNA: TGTGCCATCAAGCCTAGCGGCCAAGAGACCCAGTACTTC

CDR3 length: 15
D gene: TRBD2
J gene: TRBJ2-1
clone size: many
V gene: TRBV7-2
CDR3 protein: CASRKTSGAYNEQFF
CDR3 DNA: TGTGCCAGCAGGAAAACTAGCGGGGCTTACAATGAGCAGTTCTTC

CDR3 length: 17
D gene: .
J gene: TRBJ2-7
clone size: many
V gene: TRBV21-1
CDR3 protein: CASSNRLGQGGPGEQYF
CDR3 DNA: TGTGCCAGCAGCAACAGGCTTGGCCAGGGGGGGCCTGGAGAGCAGTACTTC

CDR3 length: 15
D gene: TRBD2
J gene: TRBJ2-1
clone size: many
V gene: TRBV5-5
CDR3 protein: CASSHPGLARNEQFF
CDR3 DNA: TGTGCCAGCAGCCACCCGGGACTAGCTCGGAATGAGCAGTTCTTC

CDR3 length: 14
D gene: TRBD1
J gene: TRBJ2-7
clone size: many
V gene: TRBV5-1
CDR3 protein: CASSWDRGRDEQYF
CDR3 DNA: TGCGCCAGCAGCTGGGACAGGGGGCGAGACGAGCAGTACTTC

CDR3 length: 16
D gene: TRBD2
J gene: TRBJ2-1
clone size: many
V gene: TRBV4-1
CDR3 protein: CASSQGLAGDYNEQFF
CDR3 DNA: TGCGCCAGCAGCCAGGGACTAGCGGGAGACTACAATGAGCAGTTCTTC

CDR3 length: 14
D gene: TRBD1
J gene: TRBJ2-1
clone size: many
V gene: TRBV12-3/TRBV12-4
CDR3 protein: CASSGTGYGYEQFF
CDR3 DNA: TGTGCCAGCTCCGGGACAGGGTATGGGTATGAGCAGTTCTTC

CDR3 length: 16
D gene: TRBD1
J gene: TRBJ2-5
clone size: many
V gene: TRBV6-2/TRBV6-3
CDR3 protein: CASSKHTGGPQETQYF
CDR3 DNA: TGTGCCAGCAGTAAGCATACAGGGGGCCCTCAAGAGACCCAGTACTTC

CDR3 length: 13
D gene: .
J gene: TRBJ2-5
clone size: many
V gene: TRBV29-1
CDR3 protein: CSVVEGTQETQYF
CDR3 DNA: TGCAGCGTTGTTGAGGGAACACAAGAGACCCAGTACTTC

CDR3 length: 13
D gene: TRBD1
J gene: TRBJ2-5
clone size: many
V gene: TRBV15
CDR3 protein: CATSRDRLETQYF
CDR3 DNA: TGTGCCACCAGCAGGGACAGGTTGGAGACCCAGTACTTC

CDR3 length: 11
D gene: .
J gene: TRBJ2-2
clone size: many
V gene: TRBV12-3/TRBV12-4
CDR3 protein: CATSQTGELFF
CDR3 DNA: TGTGCCACCAGTCAAACCGGGGAGCTGTTTTTT

CDR3 length: 14
D gene: .
J gene: TRBJ2-3
clone size: once
V gene: TRBV27
CDR3 protein: CASSPGLVADTQYF
CDR3 DNA: TGTGCCAGCAGTCCCGGACTGGTTGCAGATACGCAGTATTTT

CDR3 length: 15
D gene: .
J gene: TRBJ2-1
clone size: many
V gene: TRBV5-1
CDR3 protein: CASSLGFGVYNEQFF
CDR3 DNA: TGCGCCAGCAGCTTGGGGTTCGGGGTCTACAATGAGCAGTTCTTC

CDR3 length: 13
D gene: .
J gene: TRBJ2-5
clone size: many
V gene: TRBV29-1
CDR3 protein: CSVPGGKVETQYF
CDR3 DNA: TGCAGCGTCCCCGGAGGCAAGGTCGAGACCCAGTACTTC

CDR3 length: 14
D gene: .
J gene: TRBJ2-3
clone size: many
V gene: TRBV7-2
CDR3 protein: CASSFQSNTDTQYF
CDR3 DNA: TGTGCCAGCAGCTTCCAGAGTAACACAGATACGCAGTATTTT

CDR3 length: 16
D gene: TRBD1
J gene: TRBJ2-6
clone size: many
V gene: TRBV29-1
CDR3 protein: CSVSLTGGAGANVLTF
CDR3 DNA: TGCAGCGTTAGCCTTACAGGGGGCGCTGGGGCCAACGTCCTGACTTTC